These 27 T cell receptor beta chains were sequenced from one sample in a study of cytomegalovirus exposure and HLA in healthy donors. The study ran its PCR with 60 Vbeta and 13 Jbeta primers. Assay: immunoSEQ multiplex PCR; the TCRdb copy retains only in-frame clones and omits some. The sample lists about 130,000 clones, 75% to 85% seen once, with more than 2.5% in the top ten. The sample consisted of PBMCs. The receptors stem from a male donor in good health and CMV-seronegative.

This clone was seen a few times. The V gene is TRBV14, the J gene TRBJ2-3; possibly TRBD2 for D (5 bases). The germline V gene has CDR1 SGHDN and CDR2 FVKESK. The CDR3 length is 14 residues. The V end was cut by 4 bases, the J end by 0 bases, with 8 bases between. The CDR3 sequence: CASSPRTSTDTQYF. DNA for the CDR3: TGTGCCAGCAGCCCTCGGACTAGCACAGATACGCAGTATTTT. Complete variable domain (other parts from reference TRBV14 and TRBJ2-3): EAGVTQFPSHSVIEKGQTVTLRCDPISGHDNLYWYRRVMGKEIKFLLHFVKESKQDESGMPNNRFLAERTGGTYSTLKVQPAELEDSGVYFCASSPRTSTDTQYFGPGTRLTVL.

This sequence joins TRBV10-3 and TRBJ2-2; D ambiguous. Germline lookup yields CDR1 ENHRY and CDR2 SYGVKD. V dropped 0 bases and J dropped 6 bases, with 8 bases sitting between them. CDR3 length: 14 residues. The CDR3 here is CAISESRVAGELFF. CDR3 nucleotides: TGTGCCATCAGTGAGTCTCGGGTTGCCGGGGAGCTGTTTTTT.

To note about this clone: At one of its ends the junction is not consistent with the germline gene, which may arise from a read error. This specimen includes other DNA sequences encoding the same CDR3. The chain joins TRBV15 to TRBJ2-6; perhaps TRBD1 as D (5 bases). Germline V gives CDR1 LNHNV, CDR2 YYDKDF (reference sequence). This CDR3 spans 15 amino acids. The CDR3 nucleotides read TGTGCCACCAGCAGAGAGTCCTCTGGGGCCAACGGCCTGACTTTC. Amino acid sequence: CATSRESSGANGLTF.

The CDR3 sequence: CASSQASGNYGYTF. The CDR3 DNA is TGCGCCAGCAGCCAAGCATCCGGGAACTATGGCTACACCTTC. The genes are TRBV4-3 and TRBJ1-2; D is undetermined. The CDR3 length is 14 residues. Germline V CDR1 and CDR2: LGHNA, YSLEER. Trimming shortened V by 1 base and J by 2 bases, and 8 bases separated the two germline ends.

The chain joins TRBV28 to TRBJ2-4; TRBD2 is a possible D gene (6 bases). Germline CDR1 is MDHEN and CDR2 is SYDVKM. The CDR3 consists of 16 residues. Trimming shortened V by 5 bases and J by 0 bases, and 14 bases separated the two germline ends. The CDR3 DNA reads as TGTGCCAGCAGTCGAACTAGCTCGCTAGCCAAAAACATTCAGTACTTC. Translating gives CASSRTSSLAKNIQYF.

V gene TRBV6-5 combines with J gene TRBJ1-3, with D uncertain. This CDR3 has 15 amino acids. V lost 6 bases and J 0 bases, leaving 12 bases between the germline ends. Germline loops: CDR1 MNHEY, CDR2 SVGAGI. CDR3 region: CASRATGSSGNTIYF. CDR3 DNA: TGTGCCAGCAGAGCTACCGGGAGCTCTGGAAACACCATATATTTT.

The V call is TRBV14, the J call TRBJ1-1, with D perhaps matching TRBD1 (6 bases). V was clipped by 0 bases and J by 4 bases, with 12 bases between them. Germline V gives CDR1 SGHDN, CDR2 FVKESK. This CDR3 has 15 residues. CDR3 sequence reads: CASSQEKGVGTEAFF. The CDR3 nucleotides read TGTGCCAGCAGCCAAGAAAAGGGGGTGGGCACTGAAGCTTTCTTT.

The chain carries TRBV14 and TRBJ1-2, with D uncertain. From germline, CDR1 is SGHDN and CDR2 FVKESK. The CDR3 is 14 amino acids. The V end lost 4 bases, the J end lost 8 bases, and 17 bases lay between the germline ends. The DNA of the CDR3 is TGTGCCAGCAGCCCCCGCGGGGTATCGGGGGGCTACACCTTC. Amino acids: CASSPRGVSGGYTF.

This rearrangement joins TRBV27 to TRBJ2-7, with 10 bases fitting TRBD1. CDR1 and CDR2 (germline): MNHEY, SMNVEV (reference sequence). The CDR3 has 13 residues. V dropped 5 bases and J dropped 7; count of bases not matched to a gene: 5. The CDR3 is CASSPGQGGEQYF. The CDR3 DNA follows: TGTGCCAGCAGTCCAGGACAGGGGGGGGAGCAGTACTTC.

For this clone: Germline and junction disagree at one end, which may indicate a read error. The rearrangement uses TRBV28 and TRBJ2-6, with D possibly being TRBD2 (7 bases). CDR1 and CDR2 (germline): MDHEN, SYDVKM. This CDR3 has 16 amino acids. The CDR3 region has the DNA TGTGCCAGCAGTTTATGGAGGGGGGCGGGGGCCAACGGCCTGACTTTC. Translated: CASSLWRGAGANGLTF. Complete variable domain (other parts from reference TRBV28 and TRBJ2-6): DVKVTQSSRYLVKRTGEKVFLECVQDMDHENMFWYRQDPGLGLRLIYFSYDVKMKEKGDIPEGYSVSREKKERFSLILESASTNQTSMYLCASSLWRGAGANGLTFGAGSRLTVL.

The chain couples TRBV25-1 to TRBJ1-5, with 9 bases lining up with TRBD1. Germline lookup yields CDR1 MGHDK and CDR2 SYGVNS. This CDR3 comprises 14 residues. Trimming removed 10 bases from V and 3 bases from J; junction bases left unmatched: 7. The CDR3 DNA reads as TGTGCCACGGCCGGGACAGGGAACAATCAGCCCCAGCATTTT. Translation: CATAGTGNNQPQHF.

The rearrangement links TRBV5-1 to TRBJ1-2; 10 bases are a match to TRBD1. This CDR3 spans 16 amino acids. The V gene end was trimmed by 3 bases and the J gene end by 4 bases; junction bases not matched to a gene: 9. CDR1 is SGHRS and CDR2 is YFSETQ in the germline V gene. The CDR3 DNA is TGCGCCAGCAGCTCTCGAAGGACAGGGGGAGTCTATGGCTACACCTTC. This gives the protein CASSSRRTGGVYGYTF.

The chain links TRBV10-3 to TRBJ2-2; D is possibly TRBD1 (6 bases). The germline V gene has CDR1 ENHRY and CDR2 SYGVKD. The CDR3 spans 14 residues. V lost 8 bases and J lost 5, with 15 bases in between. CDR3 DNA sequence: TGTGCCATCGGTGGGGGCCTCGTTACCGGGGAGCTGTTTTTT. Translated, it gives CAIGGGLVTGELFF.

Here the CDR3 DNA reads TGTGCCAGCAGTTCCTTAGCGGGGGGGTTCCATGAGCAGTTCTTC. Its protein is CASSSLAGGFHEQFF. The chain combines TRBV6-5 with TRBJ2-1; the match to TRBD2 covers 11 bases. The V gene's germline CDR1 is MNHEY and CDR2 SVGAGI. After removal of 4 bases from V and 8 bases from J, the junction contained 7 bases not matched to a gene. CDR3 length equals 15 residues.

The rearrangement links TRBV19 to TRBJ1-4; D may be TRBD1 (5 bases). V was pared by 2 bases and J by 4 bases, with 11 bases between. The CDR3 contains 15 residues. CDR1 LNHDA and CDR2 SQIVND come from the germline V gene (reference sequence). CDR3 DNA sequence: TGTGCCAGTAGTATACCGACAGAATTTAATGAAAAACTGTTTTTT. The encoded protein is CASSIPTEFNEKLFF. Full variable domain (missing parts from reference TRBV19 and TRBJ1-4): DGGITQSPKYLFRKEGQNVTLSCEQNLNHDAMYWYRQDPGQGLRLIYYSQIVNDFQKGDIAEGYSVSREKKESFPLTVTSAQKNPTAFYLCASSIPTEFNEKLFFGSGTQLSVL.

Here the CDR3 reads CARGGGSGELFF. DNA for the CDR3: TGTGCCAGGGGAGGGGGGTCTGGGGAGCTGTTTTTT. The genes are TRBV7-2 and TRBJ2-2, with TRBD2 as a possible D gene (7 bases). The CDR3 is 12 residues long. Deletions cut 9 bases from V and 8 bases from J, with 13 bases between. The germline V gene encodes CDR1 SGHTA and CDR2 FQGNSA.

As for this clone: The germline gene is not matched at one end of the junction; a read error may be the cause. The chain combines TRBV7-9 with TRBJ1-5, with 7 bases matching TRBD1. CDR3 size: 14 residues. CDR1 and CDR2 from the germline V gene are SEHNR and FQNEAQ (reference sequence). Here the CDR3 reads CSSSRDSQNQPQHF. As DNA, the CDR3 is TGTTCCAGCAGCCGGGACAGCCAGAATCAGCCCCAGCATTTT.

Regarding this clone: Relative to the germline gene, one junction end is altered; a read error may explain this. CDR3 nucleotides: TGTGCCAGCAGTGAAGTAGGGGAAGGGTCCTACGGGCAGTACTTC. Translating gives CASSEVGEGSYGQYF. The chain uses TRBV6-1 and TRBJ2-7, with TRBD1 as a possible D gene (5 bases). This CDR3 contains 15 residues. Germline V gene data show CDR1 as MNHNS and CDR2 as SASEGT.

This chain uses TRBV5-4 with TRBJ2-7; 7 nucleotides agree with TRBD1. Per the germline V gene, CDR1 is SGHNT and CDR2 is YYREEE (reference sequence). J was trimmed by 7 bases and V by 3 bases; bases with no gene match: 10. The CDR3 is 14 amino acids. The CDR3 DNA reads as TGTGCCAGCAGCTACACAGGGGCGGTTGAGGAGCAGTACTTC. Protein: CASSYTGAVEEQYF.

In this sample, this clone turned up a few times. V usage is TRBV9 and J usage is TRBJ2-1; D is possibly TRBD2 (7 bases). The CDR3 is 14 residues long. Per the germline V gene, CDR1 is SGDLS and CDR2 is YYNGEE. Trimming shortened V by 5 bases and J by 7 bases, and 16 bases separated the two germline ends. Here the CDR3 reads CASSLGGARNEQFF. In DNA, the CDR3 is TGTGCCAGCAGTTTAGGGGGGGCCCGTAATGAGCAGTTCTTC.

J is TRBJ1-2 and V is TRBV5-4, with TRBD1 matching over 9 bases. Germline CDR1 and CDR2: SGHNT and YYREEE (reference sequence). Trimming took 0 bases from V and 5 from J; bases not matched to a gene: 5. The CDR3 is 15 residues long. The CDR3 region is CASSLAGDRAYGYTF. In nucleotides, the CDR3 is TGTGCCAGCAGCTTGGCCGGGGACAGGGCGTATGGCTACACCTTC.

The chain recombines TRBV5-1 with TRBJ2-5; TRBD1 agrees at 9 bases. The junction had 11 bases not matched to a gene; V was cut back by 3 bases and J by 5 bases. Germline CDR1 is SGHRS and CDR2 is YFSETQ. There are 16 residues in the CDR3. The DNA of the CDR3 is TGCGCCAGCAGCTCCACCGGGGACAGGGCGGGGGAGACCCAGTACTTC. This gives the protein CASSSTGDRAGETQYF.

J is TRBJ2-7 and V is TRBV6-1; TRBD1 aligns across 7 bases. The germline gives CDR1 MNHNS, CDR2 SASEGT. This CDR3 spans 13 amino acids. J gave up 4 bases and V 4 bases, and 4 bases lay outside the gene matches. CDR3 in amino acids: CASSATGPYEQYF. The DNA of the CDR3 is TGTGCCAGCAGTGCGACAGGGCCTTACGAGCAGTACTTC.

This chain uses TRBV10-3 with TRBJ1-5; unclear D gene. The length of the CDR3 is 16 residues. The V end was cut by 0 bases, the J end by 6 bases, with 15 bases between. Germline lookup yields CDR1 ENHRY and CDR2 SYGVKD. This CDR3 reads CAISESITGEGQPQHF. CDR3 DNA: TGTGCCATCAGTGAGTCGATCACCGGGGAGGGTCAGCCCCAGCATTTT.

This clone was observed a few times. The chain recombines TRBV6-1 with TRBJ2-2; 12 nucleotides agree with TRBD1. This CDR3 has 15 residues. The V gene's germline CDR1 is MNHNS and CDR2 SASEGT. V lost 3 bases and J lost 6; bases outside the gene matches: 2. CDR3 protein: CASSEGTGGSGELFF. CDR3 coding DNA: TGTGCCAGCAGTGAGGGGACAGGGGGCTCCGGGGAGCTGTTTTTT.

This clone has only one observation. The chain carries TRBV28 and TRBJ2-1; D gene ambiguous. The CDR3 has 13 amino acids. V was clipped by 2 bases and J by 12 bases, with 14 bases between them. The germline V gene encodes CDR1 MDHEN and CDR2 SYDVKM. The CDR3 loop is CASSLITGLRQFF. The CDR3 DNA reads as TGTGCCAGCAGTTTAATTACGGGTTTAAGGCAGTTCTTC. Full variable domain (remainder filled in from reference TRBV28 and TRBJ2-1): DVKVTQSSRYLVKRTGEKVFLECVQDMDHENMFWYRQDPGLGLRLIYFSYDVKMKEKGDIPEGYSVSREKKERFSLILESASTNQTSMYLCASSLITGLRQFFGPGTRLTVL.

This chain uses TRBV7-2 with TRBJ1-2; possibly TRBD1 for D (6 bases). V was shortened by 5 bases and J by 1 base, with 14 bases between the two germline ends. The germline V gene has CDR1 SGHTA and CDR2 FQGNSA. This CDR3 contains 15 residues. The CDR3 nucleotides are TGTGCCAGCAGCCGGGACACGGCTGGTAACTATGGCTACACCTTC. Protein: CASSRDTAGNYGYTF.